This entry concerns a single T cell receptor beta chain. No antigen is known for it. These data originate in a study of cytomegalovirus exposure and HLA in healthy donors. At the level of the study: The approximately 680 first-cohort repertoires and the 95 to 150 validation repertoires shared the same platform, a later analysis reported. Whole-study findings and limits: It was reportedly the case that the classifier diagnosed cytomegalovirus status with high specificity and sensitivity.

Method: immunoSEQ multiplex PCR; TCRdb's copy keeps in-frame clones and lacks some. The table has around 99,000 clones, about 88% seen once. Among the 120 subjects of the validation cohort, separate from the approximately 660-subject first cohort, were the donors. Sample: PBMCs. The sequence was obtained from a woman in her late teens or twenties in good health and CMV-seronegative.

The chain's CDR3 is CASRGGQLGEGGEKLFF. The DNA for the CDR3 is TGTGCCAGCCGGGGGGGTCAGCTTGGGGAGGGCGGGGAAAAACTGTTTTTT. This chain connects TRBV7-8 to TRBJ1-4; possibly TRBD1 for D (5 bases). Germline loops: CDR1 SGHVS, CDR2 FQNEAQ. The V and J ends lost 8 bases and 8 bases respectively, with 27 bases between them. The CDR3 extends over 17 amino acids.